This T cell receptor (beta chain) emerged from a study of T cell responses to AZD1222 COVID-19 vaccine. The CDR3 is 14 amino acids. Trimming shortened V by 4 bases and J by 6 bases, and 15 bases separated the two germline ends. The germline gives CDR1 MGHDK, CDR2 SYGVNS. The data were produced by immunoSEQ multiplex PCR, yet TCRdb's version contains in-frame clones alone and is incomplete. The repertoire holds around 96,000 clones, with about 90% as singletons. Analysis merged second doses at about 4 or about 12 weeks. The gene calls are TRBV25-1 and TRBJ1-2; perhaps TRBD1 as D (6 bases). The TCR comes from an adult who received the AZD1222 COVID-19 vaccine. The source material was peripheral blood, sampled 28 days after the second AZD1222 dose. CDR3 bases: TGTGCCAGCAGTGCCACAGAGGGGGTCAATGGCTACACCTTC. Its translation: CASSATEGVNGYTF.